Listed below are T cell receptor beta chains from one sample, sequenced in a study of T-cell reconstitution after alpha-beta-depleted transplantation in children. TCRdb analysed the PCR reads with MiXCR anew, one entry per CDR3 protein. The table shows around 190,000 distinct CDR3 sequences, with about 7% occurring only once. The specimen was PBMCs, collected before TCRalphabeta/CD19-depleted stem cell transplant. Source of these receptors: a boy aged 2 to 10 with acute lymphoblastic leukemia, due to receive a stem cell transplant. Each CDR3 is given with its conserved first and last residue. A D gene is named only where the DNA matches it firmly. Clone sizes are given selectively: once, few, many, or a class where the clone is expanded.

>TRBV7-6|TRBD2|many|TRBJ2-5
CASTLGLAGGGTKYQETQYF
TGTGCCAGCACCCTGGGACTAGCGGGGGGGGGCACTAAGTACCAAGAGACCCAGTACTTC
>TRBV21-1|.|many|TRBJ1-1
CASSKGKSVGQGTSEAFF
.
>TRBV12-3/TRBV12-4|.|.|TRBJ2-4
CASTLGPLPLRNIQYF
TGTGCCAGCACCCTAGGACCGTTACCTCTGAGGAACATTCAGTACTTC
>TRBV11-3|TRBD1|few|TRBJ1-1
CASSPRTGNTEAFF
TGTGCCAGCAGCCCCCGGACAGGGAACACTGAAGCTTTCTTT
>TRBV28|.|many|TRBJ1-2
CASRKYGYTF
TGTGCCAGCAGGAAGTATGGCTACACCTTC
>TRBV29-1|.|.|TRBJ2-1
CSVEVGTETYNEQFF
TGCAGCGTTGAGGTAGGCACCGAAACCTACAATGAGCAGTTCTTC
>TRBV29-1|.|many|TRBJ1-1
CSVVGGKNTEAFF
TGCAGCGTTGTTGGGGGGAAGAACACTGAAGCTTTCTTT
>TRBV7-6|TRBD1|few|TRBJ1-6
CASSQDRGRNSPLHF
TGTGCCAGCAGCCAGGACAGGGGGCGTAATTCACCCCTCCACTTT
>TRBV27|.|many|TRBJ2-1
CASGSHGSRYNEQFF
TGTGCCAGCGGATCACATGGGAGTAGGTACAATGAGCAGTTCTTC
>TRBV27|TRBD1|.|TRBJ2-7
CASSSLGTGGSYEQYF
TGTGCCAGCAGTTCCCTCGGGACAGGGGGGTCCTACGAGCAGTACTTC
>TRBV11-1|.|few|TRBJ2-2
CASSSGHPRTGELFF
TGTGCCAGCAGTTCTGGCCACCCAAGGACCGGGGAGCTGTTTTTT
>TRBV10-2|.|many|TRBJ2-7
CASSEGVRVYEQYF
TGCGCCAGCAGTGAGGGAGTACGGGTATACGAGCAGTACTTC
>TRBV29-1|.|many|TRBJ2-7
CSVVTQGTYEQYF
TGCAGCGTTGTTACCCAGGGGACCTACGAGCAGTACTTC
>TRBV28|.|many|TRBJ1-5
CASIALVDSNQPQHF
TGTGCCAGCATCGCTTTAGTAGATAGCAATCAGCCCCAGCATTTT
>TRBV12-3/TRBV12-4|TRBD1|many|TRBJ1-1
CASSSHRGGANTEAFF
TGTGCCAGCAGCTCCCACAGGGGAGGGGCGAACACTGAAGCTTTCTTT
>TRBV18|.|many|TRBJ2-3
CASSPPFTASTDTQYF
TGTGCCAGCTCACCACCGTTCACAGCTAGCACAGATACGCAGTATTTT
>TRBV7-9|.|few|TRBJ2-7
CASSYRDSRQDEQYF
TGTGCCAGCAGCTACCGGGACTCCAGGCAGGACGAGCAGTACTTC
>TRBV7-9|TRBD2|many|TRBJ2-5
CASSTRLATQETQYF
TGTGCCAGCAGCACCCGACTAGCTACCCAAGAGACCCAGTACTTC
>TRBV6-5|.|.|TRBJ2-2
CASSYSSSGTHTGELFF
TGTGCCAGCAGTTACTCGTCGTCAGGCACGCACACCGGGGAGCTGTTTTTT
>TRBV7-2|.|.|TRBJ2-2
CASSSRTQGRNTGELFF
TGTGCCAGCAGCTCCCGAACACAGGGCCGGAACACCGGGGAGCTGTTTTTT
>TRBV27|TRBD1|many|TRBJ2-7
CASSSQGDATYEQYF
TGTGCCAGCAGTTCACAGGGGGACGCCACCTACGAGCAGTACTTC
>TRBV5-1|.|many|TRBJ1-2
CASSPAAANYGYTF
TGCGCCAGCAGCCCGGCGGCGGCTAACTATGGCTACACCTTC
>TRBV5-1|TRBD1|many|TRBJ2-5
CASRPGSGQGGETQYF
TGCGCCAGCAGGCCCGGTTCGGGACAGGGAGGAGAGACCCAGTACTTC
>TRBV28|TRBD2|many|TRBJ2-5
CACGGPPGTQYF
TGTGCCTGCGGGGGGCCCCCGGGGACCCAGTACTTC
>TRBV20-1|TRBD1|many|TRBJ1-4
CSAPTGGKLFF
TGCAGTGCTCCGACAGGGGGTAAACTGTTTTTT
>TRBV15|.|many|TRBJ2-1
CATSRDPGAYNEQFF
TGTGCCACCAGCAGAGATCCGGGGGCCTACAATGAGCAGTTCTTC
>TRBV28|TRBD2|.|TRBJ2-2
CASSWEGPTGGELFF
TGTGCCAGCTCATGGGAGGGACCCACGGGGGGGGAGCTGTTTTTT
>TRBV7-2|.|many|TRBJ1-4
CASSFGRLSKLFF
TGTGCCAGCAGCTTCGGACGGCTCTCAAAACTGTTTTTT
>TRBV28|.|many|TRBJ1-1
CASNAGGRGGTEAFF
TGTGCCAGCAACGCGGGAGGACGGGGGGGGACTGAAGCTTTCTTT
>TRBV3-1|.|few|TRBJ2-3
CASSQGYGEGGTDTQYF
TGTGCCAGCAGCCAGGGGTACGGAGAAGGGGGCACAGATACGCAGTATTTT
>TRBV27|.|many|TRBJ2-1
CASTVGVSYNEQFF
TGTGCCAGCACGGTCGGGGTATCCTACAATGAGCAGTTCTTC
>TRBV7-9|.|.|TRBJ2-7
CASRKGDRAYEQYF
TGTGCCAGCAGAAAGGGGGATCGAGCCTACGAGCAGTACTTC
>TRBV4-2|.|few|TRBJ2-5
CASSQGLQETQYF
TGTGCCAGCAGCCAAGGACTCCAAGAGACCCAGTACTTC